These 19 T cell receptor beta chains share one sample of origin, sequenced in a study of CD8 T cells in ankylosing spondylitis. TCRdb itself ran the 5' RACE reads through MiXCR, one entry per CDR3 protein. The table shows approximately 290,000 distinct CDR3 sequences, with around 20% occurring only once. Specimen: blood, either unsorted or a sorted T cell fraction (not recorded which). The source is a female donor with ankylosing spondylitis or in good health (not recorded which).

This clonotype was seen more than once but under ten times. The genes are TRBV28 and TRBJ1-1; maybe TRBD1 (5 bases). Germline V gene sequence: CDR1 MDHEN, CDR2 SYDVKM. Trimming pared 5 bases from V and 1 base from J, leaving 11 bases between. This CDR3 is 14 amino acids long. The CDR3 bases are TGTGCCAGCAGTGGAGACAGAAGGAACACTGAAGCTTTCTTT. This gives the protein CASSGDRRNTEAFF.

This clonotype has only a few counts. The chain carries TRBV12-3 or TRBV12-4 and TRBJ2-1; 9 bases match TRBD2. The CDR3 contains 15 residues. The trim removed 9 bases at V and 8 bases at J, leaving 14 bases unmatched. The CDR3 reads CASIPRASGVDEQFF. The CDR3 DNA is TGTGCCAGTATTCCCAGGGCTAGCGGGGTAGATGAGCAGTTCTTC.

The J gene is TRBJ2-1, the V gene TRBV29-1; D might be TRBD1 or TRBD2, each matching 5 bases. The germline gives CDR1 SQVTM, CDR2 ANQGSEA. The V and J ends lost 6 bases and 8 bases respectively, with 17 bases between them. This CDR3 comprises 13 residues. The CDR3 DNA follows: TGCAGCGTCCAAAGTTATGGGGGTGATGAGCAGTTCTTC. Its translation is CSVQSYGGDEQFF.

The chain couples TRBV20-1 to TRBJ2-3; possible D gene TRBD2, 5 bases. In germline, CDR1 is DFQATT, CDR2 SNEGSKA (reference sequence). V shed 2 bases and J shed 4 bases, with 10 bases lying between them. There are 13 residues in the CDR3. The CDR3: CSARRGSADTQYF. CDR3 DNA sequence: TGCAGTGCTAGACGAGGGTCCGCAGATACGCAGTATTTT.

The CDR3 loop is CASMGPGGSVIGEQFF. In nucleotides, the CDR3 is TGTGCCAGCATGGGACCGGGCGGGAGTGTTATTGGTGAGCAGTTCTTC. The chain links TRBV7-8 to TRBJ2-1, with 7 bases fitting TRBD2. V lost 7 bases and J lost 9; bases outside the gene matches: 18. The CDR3 contains 16 residues. Germline-derived CDR1 and CDR2 are SGHVS and FQNEAQ.

The V call is TRBV12-3 or TRBV12-4, the J call TRBJ2-7; the D call may be TRBD1 or TRBD2 (5 bases each). The V end lost 3 bases, the J end lost 3 bases, and 12 bases lay between the germline ends. The CDR3 spans 14 residues. CDR3 in DNA: TGTGCCAGCAGTTTTGGGGGAGAGATCTACGAGCAGTACTTC. It translates to CASSFGGEIYEQYF.

This rearrangement joins TRBV20-1 to TRBJ1-5, with D possibly being TRBD1 (5 bases). The CDR3 extends over 15 amino acids. The V end was cut by 3 bases, the J end by 2 bases, with 14 bases between. CDR1 is DFQATT and CDR2 is SNEGSKA in the germline V gene (reference sequence). CDR3 amino acids: CSASGGALGNQPQHF. CDR3 DNA: TGCAGTGCTAGTGGGGGAGCCCTAGGCAATCAGCCCCAGCATTTT.

V usage is TRBV7-2 and J usage is TRBJ2-2; a possible D gene is TRBD2 (5 bases). This CDR3 comprises 14 residues. CDR1 and CDR2 (germline): SGHTA, FQGNSA. V dropped 5 bases and J dropped 5 bases, with 12 bases sitting between them. The CDR3, as DNA: TGTGCCAGCAGCCCCGAGGGCTTTACCGGGGAGCTGTTTTTT. This encodes CASSPEGFTGELFF.

This clonotype was observed a few times. This chain's CDR3 is CASSLYSGNYGYTF. As DNA, the CDR3 is TGTGCCAGCAGTTTGTACAGCGGAAACTATGGCTACACCTTC. The chain carries TRBV12-3 or TRBV12-4 and TRBJ1-2; no clear D. This CDR3 contains 14 residues. V shed 3 bases and J shed 2 bases, with 10 bases lying between them.

V and J are TRBV12-3 or TRBV12-4 and TRBJ2-2, with TRBD1 matching over 7 bases. CDR3 size: 16 residues. The trim removed 8 bases at V and 5 bases at J, leaving 14 bases unmatched. CDR3 loop: CASYSLLDRRTGELFF. The CDR3 DNA reads TGTGCCAGCTACTCCCTCCTGGACAGGAGGACCGGGGAGCTGTTTTTT.

This clonotype was counted at least ten times. The gene calls are TRBV20-1 and TRBJ2-7; D remains ambiguous. V gave up 2 bases and J gave up 2 bases, with 7 bases separating them. Germline-derived CDR1 and CDR2 are DFQATT and SNEGSKA (reference sequence). This CDR3 region has 12 residues. Here the CDR3 DNA reads TGCAGTGCTAGACCCCCGACCTACGAGCAGTACTTC. It specifies CSARPPTYEQYF.

The rearrangement joins TRBV11-3 to TRBJ2-1; the D call may be TRBD1 or TRBD2 (6 bases each). V gave up 1 base and J gave up 2 bases, with 12 bases separating them. The germline CDR1 and CDR2 sequences are SGHNT and YENEEA. The CDR3 runs to 16 residues. The DNA of the CDR3 is TGTGCCAGCAGCTTAGTTAGGGGGAGGACCTACAATGAGCAGTTCTTC. This sequence encodes CASSLVRGRTYNEQFF.

V is TRBV19 and J is TRBJ2-1; the match to TRBD2 covers 9 bases. The CDR3 is 14 amino acids. Germline values: CDR1 LNHDA, CDR2 SQIVND (reference sequence). V was pared by 2 bases and J by 8 bases, with 4 bases of the junction left unmatched. CDR3: CASSILAGYDEQFF. The CDR3 DNA follows: TGTGCCAGTAGTATACTAGCGGGATATGATGAGCAGTTCTTC.

This clonotype was seen only once. The CDR3 DNA follows: TGTGCCTCCTGCGGGGCCCCCTACGAGCAGTACTTC. Its translation is CASCGAPYEQYF. The chain recombines TRBV5-8 with TRBJ2-7; D may be TRBD2 (6 bases). The CDR3 covers 12 residues. Trimming removed 10 bases at V and 2 bases at J, with 13 bases between. Germline V gene lookup returns CDR1 SGHTS and CDR2 YDEGEE.

The V gene is TRBV24-1, the J gene TRBJ2-3; unclear D gene. With 3 bases removed from V and 3 bases from J, the gap between germline ends came to 6 bases. Germline-derived CDR1 and CDR2 are KGHDR and SFDVKD. CDR3 length equals 13 residues. The CDR3 protein is CATSDPRTDTQYF. In DNA, the CDR3 is TGTGCCACCAGTGATCCCCGAACAGATACGCAGTATTTT.

This clonotype was counted many times. The V call is TRBV4-1, the J call TRBJ2-2, with a weak D call TRBD1 (5 bases). The V and J ends lost 3 bases and 9 bases respectively, with 11 bases between them. Germline loops: CDR1 MGHRA, CDR2 YSYEKL. The CDR3 length is 13 residues. The CDR3 DNA is TGCGCCAGCAGCCAGGGAACAGGCCGGGAGCTGTTTTTT. This encodes CASSQGTGRELFF.

V and J are TRBV30 and TRBJ2-7; D is possibly TRBD1 (6 bases). CDR1 and CDR2 from the germline V gene are GTSNPN and SVGIG (reference sequence). V was trimmed by 0 bases and J by 9 bases, leaving 9 bases between them. CDR3 length equals 11 residues. The CDR3 sequence: CAWSVQGPQYF. In DNA, the CDR3 is TGTGCCTGGAGTGTGCAGGGGCCGCAGTACTTC.

Written as DNA, the CDR3 is TGTGCCGCCGGGTCATATCGCACCGGGGAGCTGTTTTTT. Amino acid sequence: CAAGSYRTGELFF. The chain recombines TRBV6-1 with TRBJ2-2; D is ambiguous. The V and J ends lost 11 bases and 4 bases respectively, with 14 bases between them. The CDR3 runs 13 residues. The germline V gene has CDR1 MNHNS and CDR2 SASEGT.

This clonotype has just a few counts. The chain carries TRBV5-6 and TRBJ2-1; D possibly corresponds to TRBD2 (6 bases). This CDR3 has 15 amino acids. CDR1 and CDR2 from the germline V gene are SGHDT and YYEEEE. V gave up 2 bases and J gave up 9 bases, with 18 bases separating them. For the CDR3, the DNA is TGTGCCAGCAGCTTTTGGGCAGGAGGGGACGTTGAGCAGTTCTTC. It yields the protein CASSFWAGGDVEQFF.